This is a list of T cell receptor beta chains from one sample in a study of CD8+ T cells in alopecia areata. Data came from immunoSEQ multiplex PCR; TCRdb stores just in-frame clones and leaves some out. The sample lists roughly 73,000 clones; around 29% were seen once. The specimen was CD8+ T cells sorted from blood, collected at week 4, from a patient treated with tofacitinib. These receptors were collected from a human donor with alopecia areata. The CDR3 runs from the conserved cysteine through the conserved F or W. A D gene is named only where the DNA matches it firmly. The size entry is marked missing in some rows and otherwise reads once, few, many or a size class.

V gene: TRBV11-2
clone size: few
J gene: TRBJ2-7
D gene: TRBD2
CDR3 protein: CASSRDTSVTSYEQYF
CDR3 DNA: TGTGCCAGCAGCCGTGATACTAGCGTTACCTCCTACGAGCAGTACTTC

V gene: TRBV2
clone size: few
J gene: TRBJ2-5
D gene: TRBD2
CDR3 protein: CASSLIGGSPQETQYF
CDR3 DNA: TGTGCCAGCAGTTTAATCGGCGGGAGCCCTCAAGAGACCCAGTACTTC

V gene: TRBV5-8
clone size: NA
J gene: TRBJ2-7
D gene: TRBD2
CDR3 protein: CASSQAGGPTEQYF
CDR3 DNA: TGTGCCAGCAGCCAAGCGGGAGGGCCAACGGAGCAGTACTTC

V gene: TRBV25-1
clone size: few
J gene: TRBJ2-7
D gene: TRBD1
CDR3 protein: CASSYPGQGVYEQYF
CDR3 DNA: TGTGCCAGCAGTTACCCGGGACAGGGGGTTTACGAGCAGTACTTC

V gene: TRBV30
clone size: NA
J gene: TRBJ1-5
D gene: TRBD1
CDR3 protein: CAWSGTVNQPQHF
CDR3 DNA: TGTGCCTGGTCCGGGACAGTCAATCAGCCCCAGCATTTT

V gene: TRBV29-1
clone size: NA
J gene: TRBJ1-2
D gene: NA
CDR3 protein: CSAQTQTAAGYTF
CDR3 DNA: TGCAGCGCCCAGACCCAGACCGCGGCTGGCTACACCTTC

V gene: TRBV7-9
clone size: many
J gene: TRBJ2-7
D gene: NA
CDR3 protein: CASSLAGTVAYEQYF
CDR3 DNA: TGTGCCAGCAGCTTAGCCGGGACTGTTGCCTACGAGCAGTACTTC

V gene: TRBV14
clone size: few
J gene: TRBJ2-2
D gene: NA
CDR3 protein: CASSPSVRSGELFF
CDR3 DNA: TGTGCCAGCAGCCCCTCTGTACGGTCCGGGGAGCTGTTTTTT

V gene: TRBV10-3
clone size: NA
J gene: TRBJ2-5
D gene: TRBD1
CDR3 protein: CAISEPGDRPPETQYF
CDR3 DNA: TGTGCCATCAGTGAGCCTGGGGACAGGCCCCCCGAGACCCAGTACTTC

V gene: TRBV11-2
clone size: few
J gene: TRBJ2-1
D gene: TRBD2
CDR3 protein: CASSSGGSGRLNEQFF
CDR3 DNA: TGTGCCAGCAGCTCCGGGGGGAGCGGGAGGTTAAATGAGCAGTTCTTC

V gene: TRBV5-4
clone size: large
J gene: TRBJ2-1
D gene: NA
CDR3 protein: CASAATDSYNEQFF
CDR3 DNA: TGTGCCAGCGCTGCGACGGACTCCTACAATGAGCAGTTCTTC

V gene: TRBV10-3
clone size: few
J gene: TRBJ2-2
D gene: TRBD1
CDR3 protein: CAILHRGTGELFF
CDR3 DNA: TGTGCCATCCTTCACAGGGGCACCGGGGAGCTGTTTTTT

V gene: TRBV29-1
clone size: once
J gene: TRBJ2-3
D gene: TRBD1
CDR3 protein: CSVWGQVGTQYF
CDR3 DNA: TGCAGCGTATGGGGACAGGTGGGAACGCAGTATTTT

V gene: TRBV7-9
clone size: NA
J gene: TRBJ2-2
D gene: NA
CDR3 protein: CASSFLGRAAPGELFF
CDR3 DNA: TGTGCCAGCAGCTTCCTAGGTCGTGCCGCTCCCGGGGAGCTGTTTTTT

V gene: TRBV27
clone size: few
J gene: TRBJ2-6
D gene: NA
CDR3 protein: CASSARPSDTLSGANVLTF
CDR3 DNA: TGTGCCAGCAGTGCCCGCCCATCGGACACCCTCTCTGGGGCCAACGTCCTGACTTTC

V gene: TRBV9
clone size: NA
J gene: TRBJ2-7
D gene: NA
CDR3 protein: CASSPHSGGPGYEQYF
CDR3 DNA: TGTGCCAGCAGCCCCCACAGCGGCGGACCAGGCTACGAGCAGTACTTC

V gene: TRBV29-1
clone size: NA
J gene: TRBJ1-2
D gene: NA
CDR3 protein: CSVGGAANYGYTF
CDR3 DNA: TGCAGCGTTGGGGGGGCGGCTAACTATGGCTACACCTTC

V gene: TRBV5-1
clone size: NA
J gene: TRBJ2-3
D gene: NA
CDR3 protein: CASSSGPNTDTQYF
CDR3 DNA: TGCGCCAGCAGCTCGGGACCCAACACAGATACGCAGTATTTT

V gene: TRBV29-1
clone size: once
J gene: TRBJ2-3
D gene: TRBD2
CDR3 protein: CSGLLAGPDTQYF
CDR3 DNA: TGCAGCGGCTTACTAGCGGGACCAGATACGCAGTATTTT

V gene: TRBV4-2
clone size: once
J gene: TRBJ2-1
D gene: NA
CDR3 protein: CASSQAKGPEQFF
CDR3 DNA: TGTGCCAGCAGCCAAGCTAAGGGCCCTGAGCAGTTCTTC

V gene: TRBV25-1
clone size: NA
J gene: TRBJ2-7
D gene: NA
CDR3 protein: CAPAPEYRVSYEQYF
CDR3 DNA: TGTGCCCCTGCACCGGAGTACAGGGTCTCCTACGAGCAGTACTTC

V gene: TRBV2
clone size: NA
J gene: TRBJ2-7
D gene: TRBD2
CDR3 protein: CASSEARGASGRARNEQYF
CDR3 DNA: TGTGCCAGCAGTGAAGCTCGTGGGGCTAGCGGGAGGGCCCGTAACGAGCAGTACTTC

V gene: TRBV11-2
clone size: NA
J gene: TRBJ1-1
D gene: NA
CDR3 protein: CASSSKIGGNTEAFF
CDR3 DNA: TGTGCCAGCAGCTCAAAGATTGGGGGAAACACTGAAGCTTTCTTT

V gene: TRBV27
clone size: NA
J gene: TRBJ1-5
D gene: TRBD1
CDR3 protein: CASSPSGTGLNQPQHF
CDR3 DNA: TGTGCCAGCAGTCCCTCTGGGACAGGGTTAAATCAGCCCCAGCATTTT

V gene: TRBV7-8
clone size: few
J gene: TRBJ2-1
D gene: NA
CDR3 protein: CASSLSSAYNEQFF
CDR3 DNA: TGTGCCAGCAGCTTATCTAGCGCCTACAATGAGCAGTTCTTC

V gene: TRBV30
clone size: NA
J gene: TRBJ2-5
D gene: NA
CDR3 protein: CACDRQETQYF
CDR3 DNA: TGTGCCTGTGACAGACAAGAGACCCAGTACTTC

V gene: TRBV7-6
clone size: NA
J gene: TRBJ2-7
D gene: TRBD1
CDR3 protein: CASSPFLRDRGYEQYF
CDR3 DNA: TGTGCCAGCAGCCCCTTCCTCCGGGACAGGGGCTACGAGCAGTACTTC

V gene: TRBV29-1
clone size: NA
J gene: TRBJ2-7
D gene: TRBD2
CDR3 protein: CSAAGTSGRTYEQYF
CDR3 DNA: TGCAGCGCCGCCGGGACTAGCGGGAGGACCTACGAGCAGTACTTC

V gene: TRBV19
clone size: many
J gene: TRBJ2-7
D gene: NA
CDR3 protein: CASSPGTRGHEQYF
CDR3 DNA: TGTGCCAGTAGCCCCGGGACTAGGGGGCACGAGCAGTACTTC

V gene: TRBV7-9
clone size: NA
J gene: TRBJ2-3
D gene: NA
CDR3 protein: CASSPWVTGTDTQYF
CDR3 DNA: TGTGCCAGCAGCCCTTGGGTCACCGGCACAGATACGCAGTATTTT

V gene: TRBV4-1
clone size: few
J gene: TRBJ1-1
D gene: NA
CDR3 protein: CASSQDGFGHPNTEAFF
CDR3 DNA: TGCGCCAGCAGCCAAGATGGTTTTGGACACCCGAACACTGAAGCTTTCTTT

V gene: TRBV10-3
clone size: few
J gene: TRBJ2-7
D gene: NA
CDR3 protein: CAITRESSYEQYF
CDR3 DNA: TGTGCCATCACACGGGAGAGCTCCTACGAGCAGTACTTC

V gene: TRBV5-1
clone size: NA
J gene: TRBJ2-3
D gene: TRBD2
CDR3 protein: CASSSTSVVWTDTQYF
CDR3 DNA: TGCGCCAGCAGCTCGACTAGCGTAGTATGGACAGATACGCAGTATTTT

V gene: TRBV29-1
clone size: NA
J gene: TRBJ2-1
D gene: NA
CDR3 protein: CSDSFNNEQFF
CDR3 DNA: TGCAGCGACAGCTTTAACAATGAGCAGTTCTTC

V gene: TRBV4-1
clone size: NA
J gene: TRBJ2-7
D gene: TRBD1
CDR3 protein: CASSLGQGKGEQYF
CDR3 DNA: TGCGCCAGCAGTTTGGGACAGGGGAAGGGCGAGCAGTACTTC

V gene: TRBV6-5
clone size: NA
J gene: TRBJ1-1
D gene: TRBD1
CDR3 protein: CASSYSTGGTEAFF
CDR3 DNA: TGTGCCAGCAGTTACTCGACAGGGGGGACTGAAGCTTTCTTT

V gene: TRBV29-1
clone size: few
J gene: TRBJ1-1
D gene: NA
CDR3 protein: CSVVGGYHTEAFF
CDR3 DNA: TGCAGCGTTGTTGGGGGGTACCACACTGAAGCTTTCTTT

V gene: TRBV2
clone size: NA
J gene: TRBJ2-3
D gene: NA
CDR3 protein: CTDRHADTQYF
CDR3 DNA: TGTACCGATCGTCATGCAGATACGCAGTATTTT

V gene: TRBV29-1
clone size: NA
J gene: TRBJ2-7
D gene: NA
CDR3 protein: CSVQDNSYEQYF
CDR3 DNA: TGCAGCGTTCAGGACAACTCCTACGAGCAGTACTTC

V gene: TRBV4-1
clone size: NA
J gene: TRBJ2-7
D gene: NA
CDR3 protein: CASAGRSPEQYF
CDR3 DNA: TGCGCCAGCGCTGGGCGGTCCCCCGAGCAGTACTTC

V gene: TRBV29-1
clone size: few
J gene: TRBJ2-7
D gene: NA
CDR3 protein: CSAGGTGPSSYEQYF
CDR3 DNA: TGCAGCGCTGGGGGAACTGGCCCCAGCTCCTACGAGCAGTACTTC

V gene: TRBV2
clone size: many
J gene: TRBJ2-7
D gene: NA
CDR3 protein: CASGRHRYEQYF
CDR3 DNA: TGTGCCAGCGGTAGACATCGATACGAGCAGTACTTC

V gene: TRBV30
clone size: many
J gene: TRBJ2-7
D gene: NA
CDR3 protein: CAWKEVYEQYF
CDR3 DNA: TGTGCCTGGAAAGAAGTCTACGAGCAGTACTTC

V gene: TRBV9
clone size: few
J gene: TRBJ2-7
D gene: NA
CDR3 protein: CASSPTDGSYEQYF
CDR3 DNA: TGTGCCAGCAGCCCAACGGATGGATCCTACGAGCAGTACTTC

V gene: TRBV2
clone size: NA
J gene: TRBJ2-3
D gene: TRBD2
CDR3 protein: CASSELSSRLAETDTQYF
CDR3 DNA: TGTGCCAGCAGTGAATTATCCTCCAGACTAGCGGAGACAGATACGCAGTATTTT

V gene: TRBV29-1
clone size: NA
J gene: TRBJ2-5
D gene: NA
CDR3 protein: CSVKGGLGERDQETQYF
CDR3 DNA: TGCAGCGTTAAAGGGGGCTTAGGCGAGCGGGACCAAGAGACCCAGTACTTC

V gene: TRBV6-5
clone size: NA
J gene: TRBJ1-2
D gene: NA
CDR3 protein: CASRMSYGYTF
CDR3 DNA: TGTGCCAGCAGAATGAGTTATGGCTACACCTTC

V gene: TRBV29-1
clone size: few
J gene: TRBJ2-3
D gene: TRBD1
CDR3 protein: CSADTLRTGDTQYF
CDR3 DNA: TGCAGCGCCGACACCCTAAGGACAGGAGATACGCAGTATTTT

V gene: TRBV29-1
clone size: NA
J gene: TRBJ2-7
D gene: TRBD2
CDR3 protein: CSVGLAGSPSYEQYF
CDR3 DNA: TGCAGCGTTGGGTTAGCGGGTTCCCCCTCCTACGAGCAGTACTTC

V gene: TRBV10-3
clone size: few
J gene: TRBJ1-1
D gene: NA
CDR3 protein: CASSDSEYTEAFF
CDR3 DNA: TGTGCCAGCAGTGACTCGGAGTACACTGAAGCTTTCTTT

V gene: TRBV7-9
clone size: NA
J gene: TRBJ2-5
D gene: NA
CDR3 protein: CASSLSNRETQYF
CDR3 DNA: TGTGCCAGCAGCTTATCGAACAGGGAGACCCAGTACTTC

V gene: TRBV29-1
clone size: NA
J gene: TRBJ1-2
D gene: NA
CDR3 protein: CSVERSNGYTF
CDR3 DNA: TGCAGCGTTGAGAGATCCAATGGCTACACCTTC

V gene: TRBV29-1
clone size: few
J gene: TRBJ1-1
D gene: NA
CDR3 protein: CSAQGTEAFF
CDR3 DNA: TGCAGCGCTCAGGGGACTGAAGCTTTCTTT

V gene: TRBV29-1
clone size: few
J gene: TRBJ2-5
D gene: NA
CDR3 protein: CSVAGETQYF
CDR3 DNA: TGCAGCGTTGCGGGGGAGACCCAGTACTTC